Listed below are T cell receptor beta chains from one sample, sequenced in a study of response to subunit inactivated influenza vaccine. In TCRdb, the RT-PCR reads were re-called with MiXCR into one record per CDR3 protein. Altogether 530,000 or so distinct CDR3 sequences are present, about 25% being singletons, with the ten largest covering around 2%. The starting material was CD4+ T cells sorted from PBMCs, obtained less than 6 days after vaccination. The receptors here all came from a man over 45 who received an inactivated influenza vaccine. The CDR3 runs from the conserved cysteine through the conserved F or W. A D gene is named only where the DNA matches it firmly. Not all rows give a size; the values are once, few, many and, for expanded clones, a class.

abundance	v_gene	j_gene	d_gene	CDR3aa	CDR3nt
-	TRBV7-8	TRBJ2-7	TRBD1	CASSPRQGESYEQYF	TGTGCCAGCAGCCCCAGACAGGGGGAGTCCTACGAGCAGTACTTC
-	TRBV28	TRBJ1-2	-	CASSLFGHGYTF	TGTGCCAGCAGTTTATTCGGACATGGCTACACCTTC
-	TRBV5-1	TRBJ2-7	TRBD2	CASSLLAGGLTYEQYF	TGCGCCAGCAGCTTGCTAGCGGGGGGCTTAACCTACGAGCAGTACTTC
many	TRBV20-1	TRBJ2-3	-	CSARDVRTSTDTQYF	TGCAGTGCTAGAGATGTCAGAACTAGCACAGATACGCAGTATTTT
few	TRBV10-3	TRBJ1-3	-	CATRVTTGSSGNTIYF	TGTGCCACCCGAGTAACGACAGGTAGCTCTGGAAACACCATATATTTT
-	TRBV20-1	TRBJ2-2	-	CSVARQAGPGELFF	TGCAGTGTTGCTAGACAGGCTGGCCCCGGGGAGCTGTTTTTT
few	TRBV10-2	TRBJ1-5	TRBD1	CASERDRYGNQPQHF	TGCGCCAGCGAAAGGGACAGGTACGGCAATCAGCCCCAGCATTTT
-	TRBV6-4	TRBJ2-1	-	CASSDSSKPRGYNEQFF	TGTGCCAGCAGTGACTCTTCCAAGCCCAGAGGGTACAATGAGCAGTTCTTC
-	TRBV6-1	TRBJ2-7	TRBD2	CASSPLPGGTNSYEQYF	TGTGCCAGCAGTCCCCTCCCCGGGGGGACCAACTCCTACGAGCAGTACTTC
few	TRBV6-1	TRBJ2-1	-	CASSLGPPDEQFF	TGTGCCAGCAGCCTGGGACCGCCGGATGAGCAGTTCTTC
few	TRBV20-1	TRBJ2-7	TRBD2	CSAPRVGGPSYEQYF	TGCAGTGCCCCCCGTGTGGGAGGGCCATCATACGAGCAGTACTTC
-	TRBV12-3/TRBV12-4	TRBJ2-3	-	CAISLSRGDTQYF	TGTGCCATCAGTTTATCTCGGGGAGATACGCAGTATTTT
once	TRBV20-1	TRBJ2-2	-	CSARDSRTDSLLGELFF	TGCAGTGCTAGAGATTCCCGGACAGACTCCCTTCTTGGGGAGCTGTTTTTT
-	TRBV29-1	TRBJ1-1	TRBD1	CSVATGTGGTEAFF	TGCAGCGTTGCTACCGGGACAGGGGGCACTGAAGCTTTCTTT
-	TRBV10-2	TRBJ2-7	-	CASSRTGTSYEQYF	TGCGCCAGCAGCCGAACCGGGACCTCCTACGAGCAGTACTTC
few	TRBV4-1	TRBJ1-5	-	CASSQVPIESYSNQPQHF	TGCGCCAGCAGCCAAGTACCGATAGAAAGTTATAGCAATCAGCCCCAGCATTTT
few	TRBV20-1	TRBJ1-1	TRBD1	CSAPRGTGGTEAFF	TGCAGTGCCCCGAGGGGGACAGGGGGCACTGAAGCTTTCTTT
-	TRBV20-1	TRBJ1-5	-	CSATMRTDSNQPQHF	TGCAGTGCTACCATGAGGACTGATAGCAATCAGCCCCAGCATTTT
few	TRBV12-3/TRBV12-4	TRBJ2-3	TRBD2	CASSQRGGPTDTQYF	TGTGCCAGCAGCCAACGCGGGGGGCCCACAGATACGCAGTATTTT
-	TRBV4-2	TRBJ2-5	-	CASSQDFNPIQETQYF	TGTGCCAGCAGCCAAGATTTTAACCCCATCCAAGAGACCCAGTACTTC
few	TRBV5-4	TRBJ2-2	TRBD1	CASSRTGVNTGELFF	TGTGCCAGCAGCCGGACAGGGGTTAACACCGGGGAGCTGTTTTTT
few	TRBV7-3	TRBJ2-2	TRBD2	CASGLAGTGELFF	TGTGCCAGCGGCCTAGCGGGGACCGGGGAGCTGTTTTTT
-	TRBV20-1	TRBJ2-5	-	CSANRRDGETQYF	TGCAGTGCTAACCGGCGGGACGGAGAGACCCAGTACTTC
few	TRBV7-8	TRBJ2-4	-	CASSLSAILAKNIQYF	TGTGCCAGCAGCTTATCAGCGATTCTAGCCAAAAACATTCAGTACTTC
-	TRBV12-3/TRBV12-4	TRBJ2-5	-	CASNRKGYEETQYF	TGTGCCAGCAACCGTAAGGGATACGAAGAGACCCAGTACTTC
few	TRBV7-3	TRBJ2-1	-	CASSATPFDIGSGPYNEQFF	TGTGCCAGCAGCGCCACTCCTTTTGATATCGGGAGCGGCCCGTACAATGAGCAGTTCTTC
many	TRBV14	TRBJ2-5	-	CASSQGTQETQYF	TGTGCCAGCAGCCAAGGAACCCAAGAGACCCAGTACTTC
-	TRBV18	TRBJ1-1	-	CASSLSGQGEAFF	TGTGCCAGCTCCCTCTCCGGGCAGGGCGAAGCTTTCTTT
-	TRBV28	TRBJ2-5	TRBD2	CASRGTSGQTQYF	TGTGCCAGCAGGGGGACTAGCGGACAGACCCAGTACTTC
many	TRBV11-1	TRBJ1-1	-	CASSIQANRAEAFF	TGTGCCAGCAGCATACAGGCGAACCGCGCTGAAGCTTTCTTT
-	TRBV28	TRBJ2-2	TRBD2	CASGTPGLGSPGELFF	TGTGCCAGCGGGACTCCGGGACTAGGTAGCCCCGGGGAGCTGTTTTTT
-	TRBV9	TRBJ2-2	-	CASSVGENTGELFF	TGTGCCAGCAGCGTAGGGGAGAACACCGGGGAGCTGTTTTTT
-	TRBV6-1	TRBJ1-3	TRBD1	CASRGQGASGNTIYF	TGTGCCAGCAGAGGACAGGGGGCTTCTGGAAACACCATATATTTT
-	TRBV29-1	TRBJ2-1	-	CSVERYRRGNEQFF	TGCAGCGTTGAACGGTACCGGAGAGGGAATGAGCAGTTCTTC
-	TRBV27	TRBJ2-7	-	CASSLPGVGEQYF	TGTGCCAGCAGTTTACCCGGGGTAGGGGAGCAGTACTTC
-	TRBV4-3	TRBJ2-3	-	CASSQEAATAISDTQYF	TGCGCCAGCAGCCAAGAAGCGGCGACAGCCATTTCAGATACGCAGTATTTT
many	TRBV5-1	TRBJ1-2	-	CASSLGSHYGYTF	TGCGCCAGCAGCTTGGGCAGTCACTATGGCTACACCTTC
few	TRBV9	TRBJ2-7	-	CASSANLAGFDEQYF	TGTGCCAGCAGCGCTAACTTGGCGGGGTTTGACGAGCAGTACTTC
once	TRBV20-1	TRBJ2-5	-	CSARDRGSGETQYF	TGCAGTGCTAGAGATCGGGGGTCGGGAGAGACCCAGTACTTC
few	TRBV6-1	TRBJ1-5	TRBD1	CASSPKTGSQPQHF	TGTGCCAGCAGTCCTAAGACAGGGTCTCAGCCCCAGCATTTT
few	TRBV5-1	TRBJ2-3	-	CASSLGGVDTDTQYF	TGCGCCAGCAGCTTGGGGGGCGTAGACACAGATACGCAGTATTTT
few	TRBV12-3/TRBV12-4	TRBJ1-2	TRBD1	CASSLGDRGDGYTF	TGTGCCAGCAGTTTAGGGGACAGGGGTGATGGCTACACCTTC
many	TRBV20-1	TRBJ2-3	TRBD2	CSASAASGGPWDTQYF	TGCAGTGCTAGTGCGGCTAGCGGGGGCCCCTGGGATACGCAGTATTTT
few	TRBV6-5	TRBJ1-2	-	CASSSPGDSYTF	TGTGCCAGCAGTTCGCCAGGGGATAGCTACACCTTC
many	TRBV6-2/TRBV6-3	TRBJ2-7	TRBD2	CASRRTSGRGEQYF	TGTGCCAGCAGACGGACTAGCGGGAGAGGGGAGCAGTACTTC
-	TRBV4-3	TRBJ2-2	TRBD1	CASSQDPQGAGELFF	TGCGCCAGCAGCCAAGATCCCCAGGGGGCCGGGGAGCTGTTTTTT
-	TRBV20-1	TRBJ2-5	TRBD2	CSAPRWTSGGGETQYF	TGCAGTGCTCCCCGATGGACTAGCGGGGGCGGAGAGACCCAGTACTTC
-	TRBV12-3/TRBV12-4	TRBJ1-1	-	CASSLGTYGGTEAFF	TGTGCCAGCAGTTTGGGGACCTATGGGGGGACTGAAGCTTTCTTT
-	TRBV12-3/TRBV12-4	TRBJ2-7	-	CASSPGFGGSYEQYF	TGTGCCAGCAGTCCGGGGTTCGGCGGTTCCTACGAGCAGTACTTC
few	TRBV10-3	TRBJ2-7	-	CAISERGGSYEQYF	TGTGCCATCAGTGAGCGAGGGGGTTCCTACGAGCAGTACTTC
few	TRBV12-3/TRBV12-4	TRBJ2-5	-	CASSLGQSPGTQYF	TGTGCCAGCAGTTTAGGGCAGAGCCCAGGGACCCAGTACTTC
few	TRBV20-1	TRBJ2-3	TRBD2	CSAHRASGSADTQYF	TGCAGTGCACACAGGGCTAGCGGGAGTGCAGATACGCAGTATTTT
few	TRBV27	TRBJ2-5	TRBD1	CASSPGQGRGETQYF	TGTGCCAGCAGTCCGGGACAGGGAAGAGGAGAGACCCAGTACTTC
-	TRBV4-1	TRBJ1-2	TRBD1	CASSQPTGIYGYTF	TGCGCCAGCAGCCAGCCGACAGGGATCTATGGCTACACCTTC
-	TRBV20-1	TRBJ1-4	-	CSARDLINEKLFF	TGCAGTGCTAGAGATCTAATTAATGAAAAACTGTTTTTT
-	TRBV6-1	TRBJ2-1	TRBD2	CASRSPGTSVYNEQFF	TGTGCCAGCAGATCCCCCGGGACTAGCGTCTACAATGAGCAGTTCTTC
once	TRBV6-2/TRBV6-3	TRBJ2-1	TRBD2	CASTPLAGSEQFF	TGTGCCAGCACCCCACTAGCGGGGAGTGAGCAGTTCTTC